These T cell receptor beta chains were read from a single sample in a study of blood T cell repertoires in COVID-19. The method was immunoSEQ multiplex PCR; TCRdb's version includes in-frame clones alone and lacks a portion of them. Of about 480,000 clones in the sample, about 89% are singletons; the top ten hold approximately 4.5%. Sequenced sample: peripheral blood. All receptors come from a woman younger than 45 with acute or convalescent COVID-19. The CDR3 runs from the conserved cysteine through the conserved F or W. The order of the fields is CDR3 length, D gene, clone size, V gene, J gene, CDR3 protein, CDR3 DNA. A D gene is named only where the DNA matches it firmly. Clone size is stated in some rows and not others, as once, few, many or a class when expanded.

cdr3_length: 15
d_call: -
clone_size: -
v_call: TRBV5-4
j_call: TRBJ2-7
cdr3_aa: CASSFNLLGAGEQYF
cdr3_nt: TGTGCCAGCAGCTTTAATCTACTGGGGGCTGGGGAGCAGTACTTC

cdr3_length: 15
d_call: -
clone_size: -
v_call: TRBV5-1
j_call: TRBJ2-5
cdr3_aa: CASSPGFTTKETQYF
cdr3_nt: TGCGCCAGCAGCCCAGGCTTCACAACCAAAGAGACCCAGTACTTC

cdr3_length: 15
d_call: -
clone_size: once
v_call: TRBV11-2
j_call: TRBJ1-1
cdr3_aa: CASSLAEGLGTEAFF
cdr3_nt: TGTGCCAGCAGCTTAGCGGAGGGATTGGGGACTGAAGCTTTCTTT

cdr3_length: 13
d_call: -
clone_size: once
v_call: TRBV27
j_call: TRBJ1-1
cdr3_aa: CASSFGGDTEAFF
cdr3_nt: TGTGCCAGCAGTTTTGGGGGCGACACTGAAGCTTTCTTT

cdr3_length: 17
d_call: -
clone_size: -
v_call: TRBV19
j_call: TRBJ1-2
cdr3_aa: CASSIGGTRIPNYGYTF
cdr3_nt: TGTGCCAGTAGTATCGGGGGGACCCGAATTCCAAACTATGGCTACACCTTC

cdr3_length: 15
d_call: TRBD1
clone_size: -
v_call: TRBV7-8
j_call: TRBJ2-7
cdr3_aa: CASSLDGTGGNEQYF
cdr3_nt: TGTGCCAGCAGCTTAGACGGGACAGGCGGCAACGAGCAGTACTTC

cdr3_length: 14
d_call: TRBD2
clone_size: -
v_call: TRBV7-9
j_call: TRBJ2-3
cdr3_aa: CASSLTSGGDTQYF
cdr3_nt: TGTGCCAGCAGCTTGACTAGCGGAGGGGATACGCAGTATTTT

cdr3_length: 19
d_call: TRBD2
clone_size: -
v_call: TRBV3-1/TRBV3-2
j_call: TRBJ2-3
cdr3_aa: CASSQEGGLRGGPADTQYF
cdr3_nt: TGTGCCAGCAGCCAAGAAGGTGGGTTGCGGGGGGGGCCAGCAGATACGCAGTATTTT

cdr3_length: 13
d_call: -
clone_size: once
v_call: TRBV24-1
j_call: TRBJ2-1
cdr3_aa: CATSDWTSNEQFF
cdr3_nt: TGTGCCACCAGTGACTGGACAAGCAATGAGCAGTTCTTC

cdr3_length: 15
d_call: -
clone_size: -
v_call: TRBV9
j_call: TRBJ1-4
cdr3_aa: CASSAEGATNEKLFF
cdr3_nt: TGTGCCAGCAGCGCAGAGGGGGCAACTAATGAAAAACTGTTTTTT

cdr3_length: 13
d_call: -
clone_size: -
v_call: TRBV27
j_call: TRBJ2-3
cdr3_aa: CASSLSPVDTQYF
cdr3_nt: TGTGCCAGCAGTTTATCCCCGGTAGATACGCAGTATTTT

cdr3_length: 15
d_call: -
clone_size: -
v_call: TRBV5-6
j_call: TRBJ1-6
cdr3_aa: CASTRERTGSSPLHF
cdr3_nt: TGTGCCAGCACCAGGGAACGGACGGGTTCTTCACCCCTCCACTTT

cdr3_length: 15
d_call: TRBD1
clone_size: few
v_call: TRBV7-9
j_call: TRBJ2-1
cdr3_aa: CASSDGTGSYNEQFF
cdr3_nt: TGTGCCAGCAGCGACGGGACAGGGAGCTACAATGAGCAGTTCTTC

cdr3_length: 15
d_call: TRBD1
clone_size: -
v_call: TRBV10-1
j_call: TRBJ1-5
cdr3_aa: CASSESGQGGQPQHF
cdr3_nt: TGCGCCAGCAGTGAGTCGGGACAGGGTGGGCAGCCCCAGCATTTT

cdr3_length: 12
d_call: -
clone_size: -
v_call: TRBV7-8
j_call: TRBJ2-3
cdr3_aa: CASSLVADTQYF
cdr3_nt: TGTGCCAGCAGCTTAGTAGCAGATACGCAGTATTTT

cdr3_length: 14
d_call: -
clone_size: -
v_call: TRBV5-1
j_call: TRBJ2-7
cdr3_aa: CASSLIQGSYEQYF
cdr3_nt: TGCGCCAGCAGCTTGATTCAGGGCTCCTACGAGCAGTACTTC

cdr3_length: 12
d_call: -
clone_size: -
v_call: TRBV14
j_call: TRBJ1-4
cdr3_aa: CASSHQGIKLFF
cdr3_nt: TGTGCCAGCAGCCACCAGGGGATAAAACTGTTTTTT

cdr3_length: 13
d_call: -
clone_size: once
v_call: TRBV28
j_call: TRBJ2-5
cdr3_aa: CASSSGGPETQYF
cdr3_nt: TGTGCCAGCAGTTCCGGGGGGCCAGAGACCCAGTACTTC

cdr3_length: 13
d_call: -
clone_size: -
v_call: TRBV24-1
j_call: TRBJ1-5
cdr3_aa: CATSDYREKPQHF
cdr3_nt: TGTGCCACCAGTGATTACAGGGAAAAGCCCCAGCATTTT

cdr3_length: 15
d_call: TRBD1
clone_size: -
v_call: TRBV30
j_call: TRBJ1-1
cdr3_aa: CAWTPMRGRVTEAFF
cdr3_nt: TGTGCCTGGACCCCGATGAGGGGGCGAGTCACTGAAGCTTTCTTT

cdr3_length: 16
d_call: TRBD2
clone_size: -
v_call: TRBV5-1
j_call: TRBJ2-3
cdr3_aa: CASSPGTSGFADTQYF
cdr3_nt: TGCGCCAGCAGCCCAGGGACTAGCGGGTTCGCAGATACGCAGTATTTT

cdr3_length: 16
d_call: -
clone_size: -
v_call: TRBV4-1
j_call: TRBJ2-1
cdr3_aa: CASSGWQGSSYNEQFF
cdr3_nt: TGCGCCAGCAGCGGATGGCAGGGAAGCTCCTACAATGAGCAGTTCTTC

cdr3_length: 15
d_call: TRBD1
clone_size: once
v_call: TRBV4-1
j_call: TRBJ2-7
cdr3_aa: CASSKRTGAAYEQYF
cdr3_nt: TGCGCCAGCAGCAAACGGACAGGCGCTGCCTACGAGCAGTACTTC

cdr3_length: 15
d_call: TRBD1
clone_size: -
v_call: TRBV7-2
j_call: TRBJ1-5
cdr3_aa: CASSSYDRDNQPQHF
cdr3_nt: TGTGCCAGCAGTTCATACGACAGGGACAATCAGCCCCAGCATTTT

cdr3_length: 13
d_call: TRBD1
clone_size: -
v_call: TRBV19
j_call: TRBJ2-3
cdr3_aa: CASSSGGEDTQYF
cdr3_nt: TGTGCCAGTAGTTCAGGGGGCGAAGATACGCAGTATTTT

cdr3_length: 14
d_call: -
clone_size: few
v_call: TRBV6-5
j_call: TRBJ2-2
cdr3_aa: CASSYSKGAGELFF
cdr3_nt: TGTGCCAGCAGTTACTCGAAGGGGGCCGGGGAGCTGTTTTTT

cdr3_length: 14
d_call: -
clone_size: -
v_call: TRBV11-2
j_call: TRBJ2-3
cdr3_aa: CASSHLWELDTQYF
cdr3_nt: TGTGCCAGCAGCCACTTATGGGAGCTAGATACGCAGTATTTT

cdr3_length: 15
d_call: -
clone_size: -
v_call: TRBV28
j_call: TRBJ1-1
cdr3_aa: CASRTQEVMNTEAFF
cdr3_nt: TGTGCCAGCCGGACCCAGGAGGTAATGAACACTGAAGCTTTCTTT

cdr3_length: 13
d_call: -
clone_size: -
v_call: TRBV3-1/TRBV3-2
j_call: TRBJ1-1
cdr3_aa: CASSQRVIGGAFF
cdr3_nt: TGTGCCAGCAGCCAACGGGTTATAGGAGGAGCTTTCTTT

cdr3_length: 15
d_call: -
clone_size: -
v_call: TRBV19
j_call: TRBJ1-1
cdr3_aa: CASSIGGVDFAEAFF
cdr3_nt: TGTGCCAGTAGTATAGGGGGAGTAGATTTCGCTGAAGCTTTCTTT

cdr3_length: 15
d_call: TRBD1
clone_size: -
v_call: TRBV5-4
j_call: TRBJ2-5
cdr3_aa: CASSLGNRGPETQYF
cdr3_nt: TGTGCCAGCAGCTTGGGGAACAGGGGGCCAGAGACCCAGTACTTC

cdr3_length: 14
d_call: TRBD2
clone_size: -
v_call: TRBV9
j_call: TRBJ2-1
cdr3_aa: CASSRGGEGNEQFF
cdr3_nt: TGTGCCAGCAGCCGTGGGGGGGAAGGAAATGAGCAGTTCTTC

cdr3_length: 12
d_call: TRBD1
clone_size: -
v_call: TRBV11-2
j_call: TRBJ2-1
cdr3_aa: CASSFLDREQFF
cdr3_nt: TGTGCCAGCAGCTTTCTGGACAGGGAGCAGTTCTTC

cdr3_length: 14
d_call: -
clone_size: -
v_call: TRBV2
j_call: TRBJ1-3
cdr3_aa: CASSEGPSGNTIYF
cdr3_nt: TGTGCCAGCAGTGAGGGGCCGTCTGGAAACACCATATATTTT

cdr3_length: 15
d_call: TRBD2
clone_size: -
v_call: TRBV10-3
j_call: TRBJ2-2
cdr3_aa: CAISGLAGVGGELFF
cdr3_nt: TGTGCCATCAGTGGACTAGCGGGGGTAGGCGGGGAGCTGTTTTTT

cdr3_length: 14
d_call: -
clone_size: -
v_call: TRBV19
j_call: TRBJ2-2
cdr3_aa: CASSLTEGRGELFF
cdr3_nt: TGTGCCAGTAGTTTAACTGAGGGTCGGGGGGAGCTGTTTTTT

cdr3_length: 14
d_call: -
clone_size: -
v_call: TRBV19
j_call: TRBJ2-7
cdr3_aa: CASSIVAGGREQYF
cdr3_nt: TGTGCCAGTAGTATAGTGGCTGGCGGTCGGGAGCAGTACTTC

cdr3_length: 12
d_call: -
clone_size: many
v_call: TRBV19
j_call: TRBJ1-2
cdr3_aa: CATQDKGYGYTF
cdr3_nt: TGTGCCACACAAGACAAGGGGTATGGCTACACCTTC

cdr3_length: 12
d_call: -
clone_size: -
v_call: TRBV12-3/TRBV12-4
j_call: TRBJ1-3
cdr3_aa: CASITGGNTIYF
cdr3_nt: TGTGCCAGCATTACGGGTGGAAACACCATATATTTT

cdr3_length: 15
d_call: -
clone_size: few
v_call: TRBV19
j_call: TRBJ1-6
cdr3_aa: CASSTGQTYNSPLHF
cdr3_nt: TGTGCCAGTAGTACTGGACAGACTTATAATTCACCCCTCCACTTT

cdr3_length: 14
d_call: -
clone_size: -
v_call: TRBV28
j_call: TRBJ2-5
cdr3_aa: CASSSPEGGETQYF
cdr3_nt: TGTGCCAGCAGTTCACCGGAAGGGGGAGAGACCCAGTACTTC

cdr3_length: 14
d_call: -
clone_size: -
v_call: TRBV5-4
j_call: TRBJ2-7
cdr3_aa: CASSLATNPYEQYF
cdr3_nt: TGTGCCAGCAGCTTGGCGACTAACCCTTACGAGCAGTACTTC

cdr3_length: 14
d_call: -
clone_size: -
v_call: TRBV5-1
j_call: TRBJ2-5
cdr3_aa: CASSLGGLGETQYF
cdr3_nt: TGCGCCAGCAGCTTGGGTGGGCTTGGAGAGACCCAGTACTTC

cdr3_length: 13
d_call: -
clone_size: -
v_call: TRBV6-6
j_call: TRBJ2-1
cdr3_aa: CASSYPLDNEQFF
cdr3_nt: TGTGCCAGCAGTTACCCTCTCGACAATGAGCAGTTCTTC

cdr3_length: 15
d_call: TRBD1
clone_size: -
v_call: TRBV2
j_call: TRBJ1-5
cdr3_aa: CASNKDRGFNQPQHF
cdr3_nt: TGTGCCAGCAACAAGGACAGGGGGTTCAATCAGCCCCAGCATTTT

cdr3_length: 15
d_call: -
clone_size: -
v_call: TRBV4-2
j_call: TRBJ1-2
cdr3_aa: CASSHGVREVYGYTF
cdr3_nt: TGTGCCAGCAGCCATGGGGTCCGGGAGGTCTATGGCTACACCTTC

cdr3_length: 14
d_call: TRBD1
clone_size: -
v_call: TRBV30
j_call: TRBJ1-3
cdr3_aa: CAWSFGQGANTIYF
cdr3_nt: TGTGCCTGGAGCTTTGGGCAGGGGGCGAACACCATATATTTT

cdr3_length: 14
d_call: TRBD2
clone_size: -
v_call: TRBV11-2
j_call: TRBJ2-1
cdr3_aa: CASRGLAGGNEQFF
cdr3_nt: TGTGCCAGCAGGGGACTAGCGGGGGGGAATGAGCAGTTCTTC

cdr3_length: 15
d_call: TRBD2
clone_size: many
v_call: TRBV6-5
j_call: TRBJ2-1
cdr3_aa: CASSFPGLDGNEQFF
cdr3_nt: TGTGCCAGCAGTTTTCCGGGACTAGACGGCAATGAGCAGTTCTTC

cdr3_length: 17
d_call: TRBD2
clone_size: -
v_call: TRBV5-5
j_call: TRBJ2-1
cdr3_aa: CASSLVERGGAGNEQFF
cdr3_nt: TGTGCCAGCAGCTTAGTGGAGCGGGGGGGCGCAGGGAATGAGCAGTTCTTC

cdr3_length: 15
d_call: -
clone_size: -
v_call: TRBV4-1
j_call: TRBJ2-1
cdr3_aa: CASSQDWGGRDEQFF
cdr3_nt: TGCGCCAGCAGCCAAGATTGGGGGGGCCGAGATGAGCAGTTCTTC

cdr3_length: 15
d_call: -
clone_size: once
v_call: TRBV4-1
j_call: TRBJ1-2
cdr3_aa: CASSQRTGDNYGYTF
cdr3_nt: TGCGCCAGCAGCCAAAGGACGGGGGACAACTATGGCTACACCTTC

cdr3_length: 13
d_call: -
clone_size: -
v_call: TRBV15
j_call: TRBJ1-1
cdr3_aa: CATQPRALGPSYF
cdr3_nt: TGTGCCACCCAACCCAGGGCTCTTGGGCCCTCTTACTTT

cdr3_length: 13
d_call: TRBD1
clone_size: -
v_call: TRBV5-4
j_call: TRBJ2-5
cdr3_aa: CASSTDRVETQYF
cdr3_nt: TGTGCCAGCAGCACCGACAGGGTTGAGACCCAGTACTTC

cdr3_length: 12
d_call: -
clone_size: -
v_call: TRBV19
j_call: TRBJ1-1
cdr3_aa: CAKNRRNTEAFF
cdr3_nt: TGTGCCAAGAACAGACGGAACACTGAAGCTTTCTTT

cdr3_length: 19
d_call: -
clone_size: -
v_call: TRBV2
j_call: TRBJ2-1
cdr3_aa: CASSSGTLLLDGHDNEQFF
cdr3_nt: TGTGCCAGCAGCTCTGGGACACTACTACTCGACGGTCACGACAATGAGCAGTTCTTC